One and the same sample provided the 26 T cell receptor beta chains below, sequenced in a study of shared clonotypes between healthy human individuals. Libraries were prepared by immunoSEQ multiplex PCR; TCRdb keeps only in-frame clonotypes and omits some of them. The data show roughly 2.6 million clones, over 85% seen once. Sequencing input: naive CD4+ T cells sorted from blood. As to subset: CD45RA+ positively selected. These receptors were taken from a man in his late teens or twenties in good health.

V gene TRBV6-5 combines with J gene TRBJ1-1; unclear D gene. The CDR3 is 11 residues long. V lost 6 bases and J lost 11, with 13 bases in between. Germline V gives CDR1 MNHEY, CDR2 SVGAGI. The chain's CDR3 is CASRRNFAAFF. Written as DNA, the CDR3 is TGTGCCAGCAGACGTAATTTCGCCGCTTTCTTT.

This chain joins TRBV27 and TRBJ2-7; the match to TRBD2 covers 7 bases. Germline loops: CDR1 MNHEY, CDR2 SMNVEV (reference sequence). CDR3 length: 15 residues. The ends lost 3 bases at V and 3 bases at J; junction bases unmatched: 8. The CDR3 loop reads CASSFKSGGNYEQYF. CDR3 sequence (DNA): TGTGCCAGCAGTTTCAAATCCGGGGGGAACTACGAGCAGTACTTC.

V usage is TRBV29-1 and J usage is TRBJ2-5; 7 bases agree with TRBD1. J lost 4 bases, V lost 6 bases, and 14 bases had no gene match. The germline gives CDR1 SQVTM, CDR2 ANQGSEA. The CDR3 totals 15 residues. The CDR3 loop is CSVDTTGPAGETQYF. DNA for the CDR3: TGCAGCGTGGATACGACAGGGCCCGCGGGAGAGACCCAGTACTTC.

This rearrangement joins TRBV7-9 to TRBJ2-1; D might be TRBD1 (5 bases). Trimming took off 5 bases at V and 0 bases at J, with 11 bases between the two ends. In germline, CDR1 is SEHNR, CDR2 FQNEAQ (reference sequence). This CDR3 spans 15 amino acids. For the CDR3, the DNA is TGTGCCAGCAGCCGTGGAAGGGGCTCCTACAATGAGCAGTTCTTC. Translated: CASSRGRGSYNEQFF.

The chain couples TRBV5-1 to TRBJ1-1, with D uncertain. CDR1 and CDR2 from the germline V gene are SGHRS and YFSETQ. This CDR3 has 15 residues. V lost 5 bases and J lost 1, with 15 bases in between. The CDR3 DNA is TGCGCCAGCAGGCTGACCGGGCAGAAGAACACTGAAGCTTTCTTT. Translating it yields CASRLTGQKNTEAFF.

This clone was seen just once. V usage is TRBV5-1 and J usage is TRBJ2-1; 12 nucleotides agree with TRBD2. Germline V gene data show CDR1 as SGHRS and CDR2 as YFSETQ. J was trimmed by 9 bases and V by 5 bases; bases with no gene match: 9. The CDR3 totals 15 residues. This chain's CDR3 is CASSILTSGGGEQFF. The DNA for the CDR3 is TGCGCCAGCAGTATACTGACTAGCGGGGGTGGTGAGCAGTTCTTC.

The chain employs TRBV6-5 and TRBJ2-7, with a tentative D call TRBD1 (6 bases). The CDR3 loop spans 14 amino acids. Germline lookup yields CDR1 MNHEY and CDR2 SVGAGI. Trimming took 6 bases from V and 2 from J, leaving 14 bases between them. This CDR3 is CASSPRYRAYEQYF. For the CDR3, the DNA is TGTGCCAGCAGCCCAAGATACAGGGCCTACGAGCAGTACTTC.

The chain links TRBV10-2 to TRBJ1-2; no reliable D call. This CDR3 has 13 amino acids. Germline V lookup: CDR1 WSHSY, CDR2 SAAADI. The V gene lost 2 bases and the J gene lost 8 bases, with 12 bases spanning the gap. The CDR3 nucleotides are TGCGCCAGCAGTGAGCCTCAGTCGGTAGGCTACACCTTC. Translated, it gives CASSEPQSVGYTF.

The chain has TRBV9 and TRBJ2-7; D is possibly TRBD2 (7 bases). Germline values: CDR1 SGDLS, CDR2 YYNGEE. V lost 0 bases, J lost 7 bases, and 20 bases lay in between. The CDR3 consists of 16 residues. This CDR3 reads CASSVGLGTTQGEQYF. The DNA of the CDR3 is TGTGCCAGCAGCGTAGGTCTCGGGACTACCCAGGGGGAGCAGTACTTC.

This chain uses TRBV5-1 with TRBJ1-4, with D unclear. This CDR3 region has 16 residues. The ends were cut back, 0 bases at V and 5 bases at J, with 14 bases in the middle. Germline lookup yields CDR1 SGHRS and CDR2 YFSETQ. The CDR3 region is CASSLAGETRNEKLFF. In DNA, the CDR3 is TGCGCCAGCAGCTTGGCCGGGGAAACCCGGAATGAAAAACTGTTTTTT.

The chain is built from TRBV28 and TRBJ2-1; D gene uncertain. This CDR3 comprises 12 residues. Germline CDR1 is MDHEN and CDR2 is SYDVKM. V lost 4 bases, J lost 7 bases, and 8 bases lay in between. The CDR3 DNA follows: TGTGCCAGCAGTTCCGGGCTTAATGAGCAGTTCTTC. It translates to CASSSGLNEQFF. Variable domain in full (rest from reference TRBV28 and TRBJ2-1): DVKVTQSSRYLVKRTGEKVFLECVQDMDHENMFWYRQDPGLGLRLIYFSYDVKMKEKGDIPEGYSVSREKKERFSLILESASTNQTSMYLCASSSGLNEQFFGPGTRLTVL.

This chain connects TRBV6-6 to TRBJ1-6, with a weak D call TRBD1 (5 bases). CDR3 length equals 13 residues. Trimming removed 3 bases at V and 10 bases at J, with 10 bases between. The germline V gene has CDR1 MNHNY and CDR2 SVGAGI (reference sequence). Written as DNA, the CDR3 is TGTGCCAGCAGTTATGGAGGGGACTCACCCCTCCACTTT. The encoded protein is CASSYGGDSPLHF.

This chain uses TRBV5-5 with TRBJ1-5, with 8 bases aligning to TRBD1. The CDR3 is 15 residues long. Looked up from germline, CDR1 is SGHKS and CDR2 is YYEKEE (reference sequence). With 4 bases clipped from V and 3 bases from J, the junction kept 6 bases outside the gene matches. CDR3 amino acids: CASSRQGQVNQPQHF. The CDR3 DNA sequence: TGTGCCAGCAGCCGGCAGGGACAGGTCAATCAGCCCCAGCATTTT.

This clone was seen just once. CDR3 amino acids: CASSSYQGASYEQYF. The CDR3 nucleotides are TGTGCCAGCAGCTCGTACCAAGGGGCCTCCTACGAGCAGTACTTC. V gene TRBV7-2 combines with J gene TRBJ2-7, with D tentatively TRBD1 (5 bases). Trimming took off 4 bases at V and 0 bases at J, with 13 bases between the two ends. The CDR3 is made up of 15 amino acids. In germline, CDR1 is SGHTA, CDR2 FQGNSA.

The chain couples TRBV2 to TRBJ1-4, with D tentatively TRBD1 (5 bases). This CDR3 contains 13 residues. The germline V and J ends were trimmed by 8 bases and 8 bases, with 15 bases remaining between them. CDR1 SNHLY and CDR2 FYNNEI come from the germline V gene. CDR3 protein: CASGPGPSEKLFF. DNA of the CDR3: TGTGCCAGCGGGCCAGGGCCGTCAGAAAAACTGTTTTTT. The variable domain in full, completed from reference TRBV2 and TRBJ1-4, reads EPEVTQTPSHQVTQMGQEVILRCVPISNHLYFYWYRQILGQKVEFLVSFYNNEISEKSEIFDDQFSVERPDGSNFTLKIRSTKLEDSAMYFCASGPGPSEKLFFGSGTQLSVL.

The rearrangement links TRBV7-9 to TRBJ1-1; no reliable D call. The CDR3 contains 12 residues. V was cut by 3 bases and J by 11 bases, with 13 bases left in between. Germline values: CDR1 SEHNR, CDR2 FQNEAQ (reference sequence). Here the CDR3 reads CASSFEIGPAFF. The CDR3 coding sequence is TGTGCCAGCAGCTTTGAAATCGGGCCGGCTTTCTTT.

This chain links TRBV4-3 with TRBJ2-1, with a weak D call TRBD2 (6 bases). CDR3 length: 13 residues. Per germline, CDR1 LGHNA and CDR2 YSLEER. V lost 0 bases to trimming and J lost 10 bases, with 10 bases between them. The CDR3 DNA reads as TGCGCCAGCAGCCAAGAACTGGGGGGAGAGCAGTTCTTC. Its protein is CASSQELGGEQFF.

This rearrangement joins TRBV10-3 to TRBJ1-4, with D possibly matching TRBD1 (6 bases). Germline V gene data show CDR1 as ENHRY and CDR2 as SYGVKD. The CDR3 contains 15 residues. Trimming removed 2 bases from V and 7 bases from J, with 14 bases in between. The CDR3, as DNA: TGTGCCATCAGTGAGGCTTCAGGGGCGCTTGAAAAACTGTTTTTT. Translation: CAISEASGALEKLFF.

The chain has TRBV30 and TRBJ2-5, with D perhaps matching TRBD1 (6 bases). The CDR3 spans 13 residues. Looked up from germline, CDR1 is GTSNPN and CDR2 is SVGIG (reference sequence). The ends were cut back, 1 base at V and 4 bases at J, with 10 bases in the middle. The CDR3 is CAWSGQVGETQYF. The CDR3, as DNA: TGTGCCTGGAGTGGACAGGTGGGAGAGACCCAGTACTTC.

The chain joins TRBV2 to TRBJ2-3, with D maybe TRBD1 (5 bases). Germline V CDR1 and CDR2: SNHLY, FYNNEI. Trimming removed 4 bases from V and 4 bases from J, with 15 bases in between. This CDR3 has 15 amino acids. The CDR3 is CASSVQGLAADTQYF. Here the CDR3 DNA reads TGTGCCAGCAGTGTGCAGGGTCTGGCCGCAGATACGCAGTATTTT.

Turning to this clone: Additional DNA sequences in this sample encode the identical CDR3. This CDR3 is CASRWGVQETQYF. In nucleotides, the CDR3 is TGTGCCAGCAGGTGGGGGGTTCAAGAGACCCAGTACTTC. The chain joins TRBV7-2 to TRBJ2-5; tentatively, D is TRBD2 (6 bases). The V gene lost 6 bases and the J gene lost 2 bases, with 10 bases spanning the gap. The CDR3 extends over 13 amino acids. Germline CDR1 and CDR2: SGHTA and FQGNSA.

For the CDR3, the DNA is TGTGCCAGCAGCCGTCCCTTGGACAGACCCTCCTATAATTCACCCCTCCACTTT. Translating it yields CASSRPLDRPSYNSPLHF. The chain carries TRBV7-9 and TRBJ1-6; weak D call: TRBD1 (6 bases). V was shortened by 5 bases and J by 0 bases, with 17 bases between the two germline ends. The CDR3 runs to 18 residues. The V gene's germline CDR1 is SEHNR and CDR2 FQNEAQ (reference sequence). Full variable domain (remainder filled in from reference TRBV7-9 and TRBJ1-6): DTGVSQNPRHKITKRGQNVTFRCDPISEHNRLYWYRQTLGQGPEFLTYFQNEAQLEKSRLLSDRFSAERPKGSFSTLEIQRTEQGDSAMYLCASSRPLDRPSYNSPLHFGNGTRLTVT.

V gene TRBV5-1 combines with J gene TRBJ2-7, with 9 nucleotides matching TRBD2. V shed 4 bases and J 5 bases; nucleotides not matched to a gene: 13. Germline loops: CDR1 SGHRS, CDR2 YFSETQ. The CDR3 extends over 16 amino acids. The CDR3 DNA is TGCGCCAGCAGCCCCAGCGGGGGGTTTAGTTTTAACGAGCAGTACTTC. Translation: CASSPSGGFSFNEQYF.

As concerns this clone: Different DNA sequences within this sample yield the same CDR3. The chain links TRBV5-1 to TRBJ2-2; D not certain. CDR3 length: 13 residues. V lost 2 bases and J 6 bases, leaving 8 bases between the germline ends. Germline V gene lookup returns CDR1 SGHRS and CDR2 YFSETQ. CDR3 DNA sequence: TGCGCCAGCAGCTTACTGGGATCCGGGGAGCTGTTTTTT. Protein product: CASSLLGSGELFF.

The chain uses TRBV7-2 and TRBJ2-7; TRBD1 is a possible D gene (6 bases). The CDR3 loop spans 14 amino acids. With 4 bases removed from V and 2 bases from J, the gap between germline ends came to 12 bases. Germline-derived CDR1 and CDR2 are SGHTA and FQGNSA. CDR3 DNA sequence: TGTGCCAGCAGCTCAGGGGCAGGGCCCTACGAGCAGTACTTC. As protein: CASSSGAGPYEQYF.

The chain combines TRBV10-2 with TRBJ2-4; D remains ambiguous. Germline loops: CDR1 WSHSY, CDR2 SAAADI. Trimming removed 2 bases at V and 9 bases at J, with 8 bases between. The CDR3 length is 12 residues. CDR3 DNA: TGCGCCAGCAGTGAGATCGAAAGCATTCAGTACTTC. Translated: CASSEIESIQYF.